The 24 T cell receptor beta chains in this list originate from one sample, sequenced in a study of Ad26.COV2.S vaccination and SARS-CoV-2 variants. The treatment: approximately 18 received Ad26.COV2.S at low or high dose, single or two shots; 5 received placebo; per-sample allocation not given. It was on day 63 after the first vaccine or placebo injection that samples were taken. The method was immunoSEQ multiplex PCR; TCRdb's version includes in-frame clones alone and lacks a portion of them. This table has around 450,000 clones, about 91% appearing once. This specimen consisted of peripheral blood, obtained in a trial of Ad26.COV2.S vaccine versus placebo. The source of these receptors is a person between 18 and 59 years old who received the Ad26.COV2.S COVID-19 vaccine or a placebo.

The CDR3, as DNA: TGTGCCAGCAGCTCAAGGACCTACGAGCAGTACTTC. Translation gives CASSSRTYEQYF. The chain joins TRBV28 to TRBJ2-7; D remains unclear. Looked up from germline, CDR1 is MDHEN and CDR2 is SYDVKM. V lost 6 bases and J 2 bases, leaving 8 bases between the germline ends. CDR3 length: 12 residues.

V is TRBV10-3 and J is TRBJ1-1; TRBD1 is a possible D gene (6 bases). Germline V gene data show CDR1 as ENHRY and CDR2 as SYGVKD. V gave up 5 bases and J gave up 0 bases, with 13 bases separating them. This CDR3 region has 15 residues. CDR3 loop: CAISPRGRMNTEAFF. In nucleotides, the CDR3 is TGTGCCATCAGTCCCCGGGGGCGAATGAACACTGAAGCTTTCTTT.

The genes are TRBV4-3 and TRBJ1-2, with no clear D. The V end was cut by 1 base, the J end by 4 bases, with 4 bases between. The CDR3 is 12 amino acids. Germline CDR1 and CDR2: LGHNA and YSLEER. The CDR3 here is CASSQGLYGYTF. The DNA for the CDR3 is TGCGCCAGCAGCCAAGGGCTCTATGGCTACACCTTC.

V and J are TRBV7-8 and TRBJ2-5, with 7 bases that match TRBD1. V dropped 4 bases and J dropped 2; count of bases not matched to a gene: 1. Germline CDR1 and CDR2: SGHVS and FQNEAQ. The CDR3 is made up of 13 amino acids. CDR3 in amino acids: CASSSGQQETQYF. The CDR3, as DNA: TGTGCCAGCAGCTCGGGACAGCAAGAGACCCAGTACTTC.

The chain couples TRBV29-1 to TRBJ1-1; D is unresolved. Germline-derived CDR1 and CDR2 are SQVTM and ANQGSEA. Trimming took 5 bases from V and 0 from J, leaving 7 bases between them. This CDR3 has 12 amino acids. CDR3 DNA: TGCAGCGTTAACGGGATGAACACTGAAGCTTTCTTT. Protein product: CSVNGMNTEAFF.

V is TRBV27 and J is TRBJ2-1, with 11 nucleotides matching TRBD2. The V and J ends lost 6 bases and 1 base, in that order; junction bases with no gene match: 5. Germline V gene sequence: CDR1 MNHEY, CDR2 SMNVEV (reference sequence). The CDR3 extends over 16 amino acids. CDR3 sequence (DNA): TGTGCCAGCAGGTCCCGACTAGCGGGGTCCTACAATGAGCAGTTCTTC. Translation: CASRSRLAGSYNEQFF.

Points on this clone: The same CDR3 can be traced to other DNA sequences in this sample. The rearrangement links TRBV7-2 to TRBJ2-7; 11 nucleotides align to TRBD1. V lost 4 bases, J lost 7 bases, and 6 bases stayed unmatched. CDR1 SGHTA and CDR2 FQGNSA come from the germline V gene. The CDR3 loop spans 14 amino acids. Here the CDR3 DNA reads TGTGCCAGCAGCTCCGGACAGGGGGCGCTTGAGCAGTACTTC. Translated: CASSSGQGALEQYF.

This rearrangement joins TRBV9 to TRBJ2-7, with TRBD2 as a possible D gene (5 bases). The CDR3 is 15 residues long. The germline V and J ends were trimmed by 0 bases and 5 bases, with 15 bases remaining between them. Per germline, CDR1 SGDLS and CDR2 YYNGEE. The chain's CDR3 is CASSVGTALSDEQYF. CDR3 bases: TGTGCCAGCAGCGTAGGGACTGCCTTGAGCGACGAGCAGTACTTC.

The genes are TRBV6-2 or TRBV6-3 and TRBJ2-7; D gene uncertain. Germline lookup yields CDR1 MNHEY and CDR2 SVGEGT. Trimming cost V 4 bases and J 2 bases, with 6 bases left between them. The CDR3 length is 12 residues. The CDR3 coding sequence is TGTGCCAGCAGTTTTTCTGCCTACGAGCAGTACTTC. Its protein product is CASSFSAYEQYF.

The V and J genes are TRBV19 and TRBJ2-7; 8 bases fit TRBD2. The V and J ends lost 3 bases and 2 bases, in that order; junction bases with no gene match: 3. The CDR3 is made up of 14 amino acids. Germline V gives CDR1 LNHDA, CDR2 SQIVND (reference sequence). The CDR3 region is CASSIRGGTYEQYV. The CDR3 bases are TGTGCCAGTAGTATCCGGGGGGGTACCTACGAGCAGTACGTC.

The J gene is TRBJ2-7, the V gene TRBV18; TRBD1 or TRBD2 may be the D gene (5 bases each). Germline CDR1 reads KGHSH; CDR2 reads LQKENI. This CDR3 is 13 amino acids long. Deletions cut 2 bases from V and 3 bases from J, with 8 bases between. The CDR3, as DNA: TGTGCCAGCTCACCAGGGACCTTCTACGAGCAGTACGTC. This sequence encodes CASSPGTFYEQYV.

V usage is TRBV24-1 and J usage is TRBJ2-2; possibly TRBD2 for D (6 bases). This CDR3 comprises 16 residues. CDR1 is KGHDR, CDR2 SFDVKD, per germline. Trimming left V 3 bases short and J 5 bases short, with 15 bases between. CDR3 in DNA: TGTGCCACCAGTGATCGGGGGATTGATCGGACCGGGGAGCTGTTTTTT. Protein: CATSDRGIDRTGELFF.

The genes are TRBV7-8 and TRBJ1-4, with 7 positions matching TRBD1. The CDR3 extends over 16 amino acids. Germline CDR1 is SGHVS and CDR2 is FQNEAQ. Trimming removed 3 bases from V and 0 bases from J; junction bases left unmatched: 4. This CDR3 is CASSFQGGTTNEKLFF. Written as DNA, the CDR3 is TGTGCCAGCAGCTTTCAGGGGGGCACAACTAATGAAAAACTGTTTTTT.

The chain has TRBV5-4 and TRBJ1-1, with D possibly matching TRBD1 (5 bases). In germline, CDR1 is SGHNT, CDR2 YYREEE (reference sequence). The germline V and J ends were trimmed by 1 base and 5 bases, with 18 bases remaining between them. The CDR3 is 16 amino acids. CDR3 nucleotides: TGTGCCAGCAGCTTGTTTTCAGGGATTTCGGGTACTGAAGCTTTCTTT. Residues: CASSLFSGISGTEAFF.

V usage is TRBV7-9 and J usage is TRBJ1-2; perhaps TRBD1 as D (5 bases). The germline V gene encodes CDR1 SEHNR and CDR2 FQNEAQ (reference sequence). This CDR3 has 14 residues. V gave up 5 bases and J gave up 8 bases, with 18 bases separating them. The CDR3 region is CASSARASAGGYTF. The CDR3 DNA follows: TGTGCCAGCAGCGCCAGGGCCTCCGCCGGGGGCTACACCTTC.

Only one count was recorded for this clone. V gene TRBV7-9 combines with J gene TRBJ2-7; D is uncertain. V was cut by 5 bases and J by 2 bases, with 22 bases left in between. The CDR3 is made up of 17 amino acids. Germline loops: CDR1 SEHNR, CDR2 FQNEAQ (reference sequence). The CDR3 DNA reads TGTGCCAGCAGCCAAAAAGGTGCCGGGCAGCTCGCCTACGAGCAGTACTTC. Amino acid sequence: CASSQKGAGQLAYEQYF. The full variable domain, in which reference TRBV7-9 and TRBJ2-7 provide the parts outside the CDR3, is DTGVSQNPRHKITKRGQNVTFRCDPISEHNRLYWYRQTLGQGPEFLTYFQNEAQLEKSRLLSDRFSAERPKGSFSTLEIQRTEQGDSAMYLCASSQKGAGQLAYEQYFGPGTRLTVT.

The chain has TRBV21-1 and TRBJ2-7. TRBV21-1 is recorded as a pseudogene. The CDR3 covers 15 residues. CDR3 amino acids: CASSKATDPTYEQYV. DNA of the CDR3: TGTGCCAGCAGCAAAGCGACGGACCCGACCTACGAGCAGTACGTC.

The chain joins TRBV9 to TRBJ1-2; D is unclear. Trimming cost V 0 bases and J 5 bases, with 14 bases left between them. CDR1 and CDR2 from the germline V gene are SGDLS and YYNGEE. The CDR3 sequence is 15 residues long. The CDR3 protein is CASSVAQTSAYGYTF. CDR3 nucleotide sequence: TGTGCCAGCAGCGTAGCTCAGACGTCGGCGTATGGCTACACCTTC.

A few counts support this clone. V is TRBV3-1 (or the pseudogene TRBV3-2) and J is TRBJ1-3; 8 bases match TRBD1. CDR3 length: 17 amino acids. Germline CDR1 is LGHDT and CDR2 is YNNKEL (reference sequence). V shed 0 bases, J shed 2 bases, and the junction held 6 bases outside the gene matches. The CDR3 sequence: CASSQDPRGQAGNTIYF. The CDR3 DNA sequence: TGTGCCAGCAGCCAAGATCCCAGGGGGCAAGCTGGAAACACCATATATTTT.

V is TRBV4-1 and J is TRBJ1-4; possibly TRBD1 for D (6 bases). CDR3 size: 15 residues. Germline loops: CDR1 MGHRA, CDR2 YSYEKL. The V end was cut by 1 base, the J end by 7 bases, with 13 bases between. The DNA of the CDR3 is TGCGCCAGCAGCCAAGCGACAGGTTATAGTGAAAAACTGTTTTTT. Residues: CASSQATGYSEKLFF.

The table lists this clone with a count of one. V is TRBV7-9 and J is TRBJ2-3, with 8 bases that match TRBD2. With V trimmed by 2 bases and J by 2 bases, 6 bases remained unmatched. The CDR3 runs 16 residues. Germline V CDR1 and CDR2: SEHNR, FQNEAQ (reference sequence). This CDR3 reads CASSLFGGRTTDTQYF. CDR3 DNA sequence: TGTGCCAGCAGCTTATTCGGCGGGAGGACCACAGATACGCAGTATTTT.

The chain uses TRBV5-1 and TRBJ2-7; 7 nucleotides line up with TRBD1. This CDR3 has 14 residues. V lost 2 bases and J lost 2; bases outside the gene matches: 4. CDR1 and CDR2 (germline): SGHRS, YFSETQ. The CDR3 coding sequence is TGCGCCAGCAGCTTTGACAGGGTCACCTACGAGCAGTACTTC. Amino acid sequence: CASSFDRVTYEQYF. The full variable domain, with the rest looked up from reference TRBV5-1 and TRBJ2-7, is KAGVTQTPRYLIKTRGQQVTLSCSPISGHRSVSWYQQTPGQGLQFLFEYFSETQRNKGNFPGRFSGRQFSNSRSEMNVSTLELGDSALYLCASSFDRVTYEQYFGPGTRLTVT.

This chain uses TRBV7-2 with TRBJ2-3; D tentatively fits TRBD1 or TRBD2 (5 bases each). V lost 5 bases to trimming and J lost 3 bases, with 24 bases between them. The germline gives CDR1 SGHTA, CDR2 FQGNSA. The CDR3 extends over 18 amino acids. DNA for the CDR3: TGTGCCAGCAGCCCTCTCACGCCGGGACCACAAAGAACAGATACGCAGTATTTT. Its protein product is CASSPLTPGPQRTDTQYF.

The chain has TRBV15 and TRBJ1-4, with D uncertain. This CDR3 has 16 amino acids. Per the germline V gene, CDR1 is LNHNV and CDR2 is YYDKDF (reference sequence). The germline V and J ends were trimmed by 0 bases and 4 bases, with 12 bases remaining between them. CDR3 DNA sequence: TGTGCCACCAGCAGAGATTTCGACAACCTTAATGAAAAACTGTTTTTT. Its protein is CATSRDFDNLNEKLFF.